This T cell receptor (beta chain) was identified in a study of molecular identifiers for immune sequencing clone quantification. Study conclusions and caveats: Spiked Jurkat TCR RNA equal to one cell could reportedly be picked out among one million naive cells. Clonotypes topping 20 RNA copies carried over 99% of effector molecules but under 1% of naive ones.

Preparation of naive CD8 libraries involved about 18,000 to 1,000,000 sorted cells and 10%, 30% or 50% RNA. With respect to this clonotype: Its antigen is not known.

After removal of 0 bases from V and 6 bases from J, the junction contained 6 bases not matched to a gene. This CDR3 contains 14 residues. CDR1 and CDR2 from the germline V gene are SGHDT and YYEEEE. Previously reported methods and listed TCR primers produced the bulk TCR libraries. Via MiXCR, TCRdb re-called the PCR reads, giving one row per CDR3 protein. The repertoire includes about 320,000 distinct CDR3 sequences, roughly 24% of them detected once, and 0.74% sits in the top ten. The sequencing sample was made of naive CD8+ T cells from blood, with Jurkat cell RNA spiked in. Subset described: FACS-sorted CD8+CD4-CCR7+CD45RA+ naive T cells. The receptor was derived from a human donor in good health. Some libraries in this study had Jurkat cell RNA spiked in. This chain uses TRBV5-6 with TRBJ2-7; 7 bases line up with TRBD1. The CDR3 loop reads CASSLVGDSPEQYF. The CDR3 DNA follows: TGTGCCAGCAGCTTGGTGGGGGACAGCCCCGAGCAGTACTTC.